This T cell receptor (beta chain) stems from a study of CD8 T cells in ankylosing spondylitis. The CDR3 is made up of 15 amino acids. The germline CDR1 and CDR2 sequences are SNHLY and FYNNEI. V dropped 1 base and J dropped 0 bases, with 10 bases sitting between them. A remark on this clonotype: The antigen remains unidentified.

Via MiXCR, TCRdb re-called the 5' RACE reads, giving one row per CDR3 protein. The repertoire holds roughly 490,000 distinct CDR3 sequences, with about 5.4% as singletons. General study findings and limits: In ankylosing spondylitis blood, a motif of roughly 8 highly homologous TCR beta variants appeared characteristic.

This clonotype was sampled from a male donor with ankylosing spondylitis. The rearrangement joins TRBV2 to TRBJ2-7; D perhaps matches TRBD2 (5 bases). The sample consisted of blood, either unsorted or a sorted T cell fraction (not recorded which). CDR3 in amino acids: CASSEGRAVSYEQYF. DNA for the CDR3: TGTGCCAGCAGTGAAGGGCGGGCCGTCTCCTACGAGCAGTACTTC.